This TCR beta chain was captured by sequencing in a study of blood T cell repertoires in COVID-19. Study in general: Both acute and convalescent COVID-19 samples were obtained from the United States, Italy and Spain. T cells, B-cell-depleted T cells, or PBMCs provided the cDNA or gDNA that served as material.

In the original analysis: Reference gene primer amplification gave nucleated cell count estimates. The method was immunoSEQ multiplex PCR; TCRdb's version includes in-frame clones alone and lacks a portion of them. V and J calls and clone size are as listed in that table; D and trimming were resolved from the DNA. This table has approximately 150,000 clones, over 85% appearing once. The V gene's germline CDR1 is ENHRY and CDR2 SYGVKD. The V end was cut by 0 bases, the J end by 4 bases, with 10 bases between. This CDR3 is 15 amino acids long. V gene TRBV10-3 combines with J gene TRBJ2-1; unclear D gene. The sequence was collected from a human donor in a cohort sampled during active COVID-19. The sample comprised peripheral blood. CDR3 protein: CAISESAEVYNEQFF. The CDR3 DNA reads TGTGCCATCAGTGAGTCGGCAGAGGTTTACAATGAGCAGTTCTTC.